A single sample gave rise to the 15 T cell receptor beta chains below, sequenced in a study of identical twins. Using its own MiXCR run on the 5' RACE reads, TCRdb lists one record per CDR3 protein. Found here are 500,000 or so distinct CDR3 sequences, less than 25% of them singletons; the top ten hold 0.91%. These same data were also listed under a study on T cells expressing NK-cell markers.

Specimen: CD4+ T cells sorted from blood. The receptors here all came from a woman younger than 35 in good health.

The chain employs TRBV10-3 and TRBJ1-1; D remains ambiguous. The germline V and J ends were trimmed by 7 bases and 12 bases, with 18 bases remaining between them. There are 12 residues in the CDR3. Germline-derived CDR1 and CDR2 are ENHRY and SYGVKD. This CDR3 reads CAITSGYEETFF. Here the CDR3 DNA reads TGTGCCATCACGAGCGGATACGAGGAAACTTTCTTT.

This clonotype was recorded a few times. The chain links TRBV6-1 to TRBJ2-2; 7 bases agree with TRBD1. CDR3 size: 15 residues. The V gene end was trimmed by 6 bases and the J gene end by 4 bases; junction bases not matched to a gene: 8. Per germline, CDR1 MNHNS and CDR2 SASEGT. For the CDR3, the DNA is TGTGCCAGCAGAAGAAGGGGGCTAAGCACCGGGGAGCTGTTTTTT. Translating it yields CASRRRGLSTGELFF.

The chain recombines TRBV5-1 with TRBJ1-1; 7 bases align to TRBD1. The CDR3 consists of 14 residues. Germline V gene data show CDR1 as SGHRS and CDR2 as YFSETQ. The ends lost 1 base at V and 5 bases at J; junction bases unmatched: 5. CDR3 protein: CASSLQGGPTEAFF. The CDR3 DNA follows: TGCGCCAGCAGCTTGCAAGGGGGCCCGACTGAAGCTTTCTTT. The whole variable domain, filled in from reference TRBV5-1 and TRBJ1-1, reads KAGVTQTPRYLIKTRGQQVTLSCSPISGHRSVSWYQQTPGQGLQFLFEYFSETQRNKGNFPGRFSGRQFSNSRSEMNVSTLELGDSALYLCASSLQGGPTEAFFGQGTRLTVV.

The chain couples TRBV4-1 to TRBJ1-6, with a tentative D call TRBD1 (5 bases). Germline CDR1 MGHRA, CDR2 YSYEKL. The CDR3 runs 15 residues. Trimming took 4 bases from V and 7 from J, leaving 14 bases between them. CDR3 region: CASSRPGAGNSPLHF. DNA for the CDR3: TGCGCCAGCAGCCGGCCCGGGGCTGGAAATTCACCCCTCCACTTT.

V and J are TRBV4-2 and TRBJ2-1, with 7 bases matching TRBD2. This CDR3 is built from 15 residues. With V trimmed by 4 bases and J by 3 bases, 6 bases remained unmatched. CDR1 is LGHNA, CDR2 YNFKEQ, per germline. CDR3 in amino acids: CASSRPERGYNEQFF. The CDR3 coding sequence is TGTGCCAGCAGCCGCCCCGAGCGGGGCTACAATGAGCAGTTCTTC.

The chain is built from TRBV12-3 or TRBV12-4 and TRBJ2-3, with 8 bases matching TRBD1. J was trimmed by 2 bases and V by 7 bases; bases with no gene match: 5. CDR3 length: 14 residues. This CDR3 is CASKGTGHTDTQYF. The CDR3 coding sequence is TGTGCCAGCAAGGGGACAGGCCACACAGATACGCAGTATTTT.

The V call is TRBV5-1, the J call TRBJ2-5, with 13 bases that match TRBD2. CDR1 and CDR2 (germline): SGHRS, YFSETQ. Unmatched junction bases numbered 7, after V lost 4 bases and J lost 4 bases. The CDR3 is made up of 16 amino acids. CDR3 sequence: CASSRTLAGGPETQYF. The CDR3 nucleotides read TGCGCCAGCAGCCGTACACTAGCGGGAGGGCCAGAGACCCAGTACTTC. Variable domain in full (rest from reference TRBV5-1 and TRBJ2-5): KAGVTQTPRYLIKTRGQQVTLSCSPISGHRSVSWYQQTPGQGLQFLFEYFSETQRNKGNFPGRFSGRQFSNSRSEMNVSTLELGDSALYLCASSRTLAGGPETQYFGPGTRLLVL.

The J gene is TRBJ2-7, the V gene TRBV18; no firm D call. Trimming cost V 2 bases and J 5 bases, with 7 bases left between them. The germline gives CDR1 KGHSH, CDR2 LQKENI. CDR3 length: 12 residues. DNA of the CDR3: TGTGCCAGCTCACCAAACGGAAACGAGCAGTACTTC. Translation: CASSPNGNEQYF.

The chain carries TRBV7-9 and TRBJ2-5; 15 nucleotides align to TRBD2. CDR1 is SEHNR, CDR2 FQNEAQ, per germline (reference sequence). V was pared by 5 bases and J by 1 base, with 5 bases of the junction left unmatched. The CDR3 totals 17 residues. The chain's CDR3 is CASSAGLAGGFQETQYF. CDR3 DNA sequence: TGTGCCAGCAGCGCGGGACTAGCGGGAGGCTTCCAAGAGACCCAGTACTTC.

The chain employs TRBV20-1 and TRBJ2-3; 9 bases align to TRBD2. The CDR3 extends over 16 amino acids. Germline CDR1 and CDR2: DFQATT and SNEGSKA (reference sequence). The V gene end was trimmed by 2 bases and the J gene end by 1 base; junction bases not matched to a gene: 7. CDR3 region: CSARRSSGERTDTQYF. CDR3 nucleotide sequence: TGCAGTGCTAGAAGGTCTAGCGGGGAACGCACAGATACGCAGTATTTT.

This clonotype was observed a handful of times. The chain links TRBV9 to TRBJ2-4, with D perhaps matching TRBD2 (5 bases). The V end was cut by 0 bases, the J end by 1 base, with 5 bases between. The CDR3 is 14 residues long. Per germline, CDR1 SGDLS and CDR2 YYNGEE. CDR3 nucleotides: TGTGCCAGCAGCGTAGGAGGGGCCAAAAACATTCAGTACTTC. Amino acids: CASSVGGAKNIQYF.

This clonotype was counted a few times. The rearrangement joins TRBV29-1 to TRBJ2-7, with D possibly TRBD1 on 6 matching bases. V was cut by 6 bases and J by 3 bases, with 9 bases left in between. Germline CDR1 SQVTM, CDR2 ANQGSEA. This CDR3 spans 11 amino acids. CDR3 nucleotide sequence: TGCAGCGTCTACAGGGACTACGAGCAGTACTTC. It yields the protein CSVYRDYEQYF.

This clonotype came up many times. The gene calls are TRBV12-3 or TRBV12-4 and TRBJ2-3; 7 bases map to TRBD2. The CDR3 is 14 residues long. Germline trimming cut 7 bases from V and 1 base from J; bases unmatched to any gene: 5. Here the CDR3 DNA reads TGTGCCAGCACCTTAGCGGGCGGCACAGATACGCAGTATTTT. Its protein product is CASTLAGGTDTQYF.

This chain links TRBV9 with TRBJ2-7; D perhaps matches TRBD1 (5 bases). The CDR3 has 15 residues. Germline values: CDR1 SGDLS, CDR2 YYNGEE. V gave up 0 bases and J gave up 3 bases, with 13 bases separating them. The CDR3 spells CASSVEGAAIYEQYF. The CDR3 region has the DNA TGTGCCAGCAGCGTAGAAGGGGCAGCTATCTACGAGCAGTACTTC. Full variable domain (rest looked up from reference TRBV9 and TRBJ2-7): DSGVTQTPKHLITATGQRVTLRCSPRSGDLSVYWYQQSLDQGLQFLIQYYNGEERAKGNILERFSAQQFPDLHSELNLSSLELGDSALYFCASSVEGAAIYEQYFGPGTRLTVT.

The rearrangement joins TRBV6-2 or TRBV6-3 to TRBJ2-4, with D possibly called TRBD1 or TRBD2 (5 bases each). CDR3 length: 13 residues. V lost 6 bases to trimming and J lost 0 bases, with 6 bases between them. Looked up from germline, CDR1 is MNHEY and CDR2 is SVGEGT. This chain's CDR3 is CASRGTAKNIQYF. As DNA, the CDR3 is TGTGCCAGCAGAGGGACAGCCAAAAACATTCAGTACTTC.